The rows below give T cell receptor beta chains drawn from one sample of a study of blood T cell repertoires in COVID-19. The protocol was immunoSEQ multiplex PCR, while the TCRdb copy is restricted to in-frame clones and leaves out a portion. The data hold 250,000 to 350,000 clones, with around 85% observed a single time. The sequenced sample was PBMCs or T cells enriched from blood (not recorded which). These receptors originate from a woman aged 45-60 years who had recovered from COVID-19. CDR3s include the opening cysteine and the closing phenylalanine or tryptophan. D genes are given only for firm matches. The listing skips clone size in some rows; elsewhere it reads once, few, many or a size class.

-	TRBJ2-1	-	TRBV6-6	TGTGCCAGCAGTTACGGGGGGAATGAGCAGTTCTTC	CASSYGGNEQFF
-	TRBJ2-7	TRBD2	TRBV27	TGTGCCAGCAGTTCTCCACCGGGACTAGCGGGAGTAGGGGAGCAGTACTTC	CASSSPPGLAGVGEQYF
-	TRBJ2-1	-	TRBV7-2	TGTGCCAGCAGCTTAGTTCGCCGAGAACGCTCCTACAATGAGCAGTTCTTC	CASSLVRRERSYNEQFF
-	TRBJ1-2	-	TRBV6-5	TGTGCCACCAGACAAACCAACTATGGCTACACCTTC	CATRQTNYGYTF
-	TRBJ1-2	-	TRBV19	TGTGCCAGTAGTATCCGGCTGGGGACAACATATGGCTACACCTTC	CASSIRLGTTYGYTF
-	TRBJ1-4	-	TRBV5-1	TGCGCCAGCAGCTTGTTACAGGGAAATGAAAAACTGTTTTTT	CASSLLQGNEKLFF
-	TRBJ2-1	-	TRBV13	TGTGCCAGCAGCTTAGGGGGGAGAGGGTCCTACAATGAGCAGTTCTTC	CASSLGGRGSYNEQFF
-	TRBJ2-7	TRBD1	TRBV27	TGTGCCAGCAGCCGAGACAGGGGCACATCCTACGAGCAGTACTTC	CASSRDRGTSYEQYF
-	TRBJ2-2	-	TRBV14	TGTGCCAGCAGCCGAGGGCGAGTTGGGAACACCGGGGAGCTGTTTTTT	CASSRGRVGNTGELFF
-	TRBJ1-2	TRBD1	TRBV27	TGTGCCAGCAGTTTAGCTGGGACAGGGGGCCACTATGGCTACACCTTC	CASSLAGTGGHYGYTF
few	TRBJ1-2	TRBD1	TRBV5-6	TGTGCCAGCAGCTTACAGGGGTTCCCCCTTCATGGCTACACCTTC	CASSLQGFPLHGYTF